This T cell receptor beta chain was sequenced for a study of T cells in Graves' hyperthyroidism and ophthalmopathy. Study-wide results and limits: Classification by a 13 V-J model distinguished ophthalmopathy from stable hyperthyroidism. A median around 6.8 months before onset, the model predicted ophthalmopathy. Blood shared most expanded thyroid clonotypes above 0.001.

Thyroid ultrasound, orbital computed tomography, clinical symptoms, and serum thyroxine and TRAb underpinned diagnoses. The germline V and J ends were trimmed by 1 base and 5 bases, with 5 bases remaining between them. The CDR3 has 13 amino acids. CDR1 is SGHTA and CDR2 is FQGNSA in the germline V gene. This clonotype was recorded many times. Its antigen is unidentified. It was RNA transcripts that yielded the amplified TCR beta CDR3 regions. HTBI primers were employed in a first-round RT-PCR of the TCR CDR3. One entry per CDR3 protein, called by TCRdb with MiXCR from the multiplex PCR reads. The sample lists 450,000 to 700,000 distinct CDR3 sequences; roughly 46% were seen once.

The sequence came from an adult woman with Graves' disease, either hyperthyroidism or ophthalmopathy (not recorded which). Source material: peripheral blood or thyroid tissue (not recorded which). J is TRBJ2-2 and V is TRBV7-2; no clear D gene. The CDR3 region is CASSLVWTGELFF. In DNA, the CDR3 is TGTGCCAGCAGCTTAGTGTGGACCGGGGAGCTGTTTTTT. Full variable domain (remainder filled in from reference TRBV7-2 and TRBJ2-2): GAGVSQSPSNKVTEKGKDVELRCDPISGHTALYWYRQSLGQGLEFLIYFQGNSAPDKSGLPSDRFSAERTGGSVSTLTIQRTQQEDSAVYLCASSLVWTGELFFGEGSRLTVL.